This is a list of T cell receptor beta chains from one sample in a study of T cells in Graves' hyperthyroidism and ophthalmopathy. TCRdb re-analysed the multiplex PCR reads in MiXCR, keeping a single row per CDR3 protein. The sample includes over 500,000 distinct CDR3 sequences, 15% to 20% of them seen just once. The specimen was blood. The receptors come from a young woman with Graves' ophthalmopathy. The CDR3 runs from the conserved cysteine through the conserved F or W. Each record gives: J gene, V gene, CDR3 protein.

>TRBJ1-2|TRBV7-2
CASSFPTLYGYTF
>TRBJ1-1|TRBV7-9
CASSLTGLYNTEAFF
>TRBJ1-6|TRBV2
CASSETEGVDSPLHF
>TRBJ2-1|TRBV2
CASRGTGTHYNEQFF
>TRBJ2-7|TRBV20-1
CSARDGSGLAAKGYEQYF
>TRBJ2-5|TRBV20-1
CSAIFPLAETQYF
>TRBJ2-1|TRBV2
CASSDEGLAGWNEQFF
>TRBJ1-5|TRBV7-2
CASSLVAGQRDQPQHF
>TRBJ2-2|TRBV28
CASSSVPGPLTGELFF
>TRBJ2-3|TRBV9
CASSDGDREDTQYF
>TRBJ1-1|TRBV4-2
CASSTRDTQSTEAFF
>TRBJ2-7|TRBV5-6
CASGRNPLAGAEQYF
>TRBJ2-7|TRBV4-1
CASSRTQVEDEQYF
>TRBJ2-3|TRBV29-1
CSVAPTTASSTDTQYF
>TRBJ1-6|TRBV6-1
CASSSGGRSSYNSPLHF
>TRBJ2-1|TRBV7-2
CASSLGTGGMSEQLF
>TRBJ1-5|TRBV7-2
CASSRALGNQPQHF
>TRBJ2-1|TRBV6-2/TRBV6-3
CASTLIEPSSEQFF
>TRBJ2-7|TRBV28
CASSLYLGHSYEQYF
>TRBJ2-7|TRBV5-8
CASSLVGTGPYEQYF
>TRBJ2-3|TRBV7-2
CASSLDSSGLSTDTQYF
>TRBJ1-6|TRBV7-9
CASSSTGLGSPLHF
>TRBJ2-3|TRBV3-1
CASRGRSTDTQYF
>TRBJ2-3|TRBV29-1
CSVGPGSDTQYF
>TRBJ2-3|TRBV27
CASSPLGGKGNTQYF
>TRBJ2-7|TRBV4-2
CASSREQFADEQYF
>TRBJ2-3|TRBV2
CASSEDSQRSDTQYF
>TRBJ2-1|TRBV28
CASSSPLLAEGSSYNEQFF
>TRBJ2-3|TRBV18
CASSPPENTDTQYF
>TRBJ1-4|TRBV28
CASSLRQGNEKLFF
>TRBJ2-7|TRBV4-3
CASSKGGSSQYEQYF